The 2 T cell receptor beta chains below were found in one sample sequenced in a study of blood T cell repertoires in COVID-19. This table comes from immunoSEQ multiplex PCR, and its TCRdb copy is limited to in-frame clones, with some not included. The sample shows roughly 150,000 clones, 70% to 90% of them seen only once. The sequencing input was peripheral blood. These receptors were taken from an older man with COVID-19, enrolled during active disease.

This chain uses TRBV6-5 with TRBJ1-4; TRBD1 matches 8 bases. CDR3 length: 15 residues. The germline gives CDR1 MNHEY, CDR2 SVGAGI. V lost 4 bases, J lost 5 bases, and 6 bases stayed unmatched. The CDR3 bases are TGTGCCAGCAGTTCCCGGACAGGGTTGAATGAAAAACTGTTTTTT. Amino acid sequence: CASSSRTGLNEKLFF.

This clone was recorded a few times. The chain links TRBV5-1 to TRBJ1-6, with TRBD1 matching 7 bases. The trim removed 0 bases at V and 11 bases at J, leaving 8 bases unmatched. The V gene's germline CDR1 is SGHRS and CDR2 YFSETQ. This CDR3 has 15 amino acids. The CDR3 here is CASSLGGTVEAPLHF. The CDR3 DNA sequence: TGCGCCAGCAGCTTGGGGGGGACAGTCGAGGCACCCCTCCACTTT. The full variable domain, in which reference TRBV5-1 and TRBJ1-6 provide the parts outside the CDR3, is KAGVTQTPRYLIKTRGQQVTLSCSPISGHRSVSWYQQTPGQGLQFLFEYFSETQRNKGNFPGRFSGRQFSNSRSEMNVSTLELGDSALYLCASSLGGTVEAPLHFGNGTRLTVT.